A selection of T cell receptor beta chains follows, all from one sample in a study of cytomegalovirus exposure and HLA in healthy donors. TCRdb's table, derived via immunoSEQ multiplex PCR, lists solely in-frame clones and lacks some. The sample consists of 50,000 to 60,000 clones, 60% to 80% of them appearing once. Input material: PBMCs. The receptors come from a woman in her forties in good health and CMV-seropositive. CDR3s include the opening cysteine and the closing phenylalanine or tryptophan. A D gene is named only where the DNA matches it firmly. The size of a clone is reported for some rows only, either as once, few or many, or as a class for expanded clones.

CDR3: CASSPSPRQVGGEQYF
DNA: TGTGCCAGCAGCCCATCACCAAGGCAGGTGGGAGGCGAGCAGTACTTC
V: TRBV2
D: NA
size: NA
J: TRBJ2-7
length: 16

CDR3: CASSLGGQTYGYTF
DNA: TGTGCCAGCAGCTTAGGGGGACAGACCTATGGCTACACCTTC
V: TRBV7-2
D: TRBD1
size: NA
J: TRBJ1-2
length: 14

CDR3: CASSVAGSSTDTQYF
DNA: TGTGCCAGCAGCGTAGCAGGCAGCAGCACAGATACGCAGTATTTT
V: TRBV9
D: NA
size: NA
J: TRBJ2-3
length: 15

CDR3: CASSDRTGAGGYTF
DNA: TGTGCCAGCAGTGACCGGACAGGGGCTGGTGGCTACACCTTC
V: TRBV6-1
D: TRBD1
size: NA
J: TRBJ1-2
length: 14

CDR3: CASGLATSGVRDTQYF
DNA: TGTGCTAGTGGTTTGGCCACTAGCGGGGTCCGGGATACGCAGTATTTT
V: TRBV12-5
D: TRBD2
size: once
J: TRBJ2-3
length: 16

CDR3: CSARTGTYGYTF
DNA: TGCAGCGCCCGGACAGGGACCTATGGCTACACCTTC
V: TRBV29-1
D: TRBD1
size: NA
J: TRBJ1-2
length: 12

CDR3: CASSSPRGLGTGELFF
DNA: TGTGCCAGCAGCTCACCCAGGGGGTTGGGCACCGGGGAGCTGTTTTTT
V: TRBV7-6
D: TRBD1
size: NA
J: TRBJ2-2
length: 16

CDR3: CASATGANSPLHF
DNA: TGTGCCAGCGCGACAGGGGCTAATTCACCCCTCCACTTT
V: TRBV27
D: TRBD1
size: NA
J: TRBJ1-6
length: 13

CDR3: CTSSQGPRLAGSSYEQYF
DNA: TGCACCAGCAGCCAAGGCCCCCGACTAGCGGGTAGCTCCTACGAGCAGTACTTC
V: TRBV1
D: NA
size: NA
J: TRBJ2-7
length: 18

CDR3: CASSRGETQHF
DNA: TGTGCCAGCAGCCGTGGAGAGACCCAGCATTTT
V: TRBV7-2
D: NA
size: NA
J: TRBJ1-5
length: 11

CDR3: CASSLALRQETQYF
DNA: TGTGCCAGCAGCTTAGCTTTACGGCAAGAGACCCAGTACTTC
V: TRBV7-9
D: NA
size: NA
J: TRBJ2-5
length: 14

CDR3: CARTTGTYEQYF
DNA: TGTGCCAGGACGACAGGGACGTACGAGCAGTACTTC
V: TRBV19
D: TRBD1
size: NA
J: TRBJ2-7
length: 12

CDR3: CASSKRTSGVHNEQFF
DNA: TGTGCCAGCAGCAAAAGGACTAGCGGGGTTCACAATGAGCAGTTCTTC
V: TRBV13
D: TRBD2
size: few
J: TRBJ2-1
length: 16

CDR3: CASSEWDSGGEQYF
DNA: TGTGCCAGCAGTGAATGGGACAGCGGCGGCGAGCAGTACTTC
V: TRBV25-1
D: TRBD1
size: NA
J: TRBJ2-7
length: 14

CDR3: CASSAGRLPSGAQYF
DNA: TGTGCCAGCAGCGCCGGGAGACTCCCTAGCGGGGCGCAGTATTTT
V: TRBV7-7
D: TRBD2
size: once
J: TRBJ2-3
length: 15

CDR3: CASSQGRAPNYEQYF
DNA: TGTGCCAGCAGCCAAGGGAGGGCTCCCAACTACGAGCAGTACTTC
V: TRBV4-2
D: NA
size: NA
J: TRBJ2-7
length: 15

CDR3: CAISPGQGGTNEQFF
DNA: TGTGCCATCAGCCCCGGACAGGGGGGAACCAATGAGCAGTTCTTC
V: TRBV10-3
D: TRBD1
size: NA
J: TRBJ2-1
length: 15

CDR3: CASSEPTGGGANVLTF
DNA: TGCGCCAGCAGTGAGCCAACAGGGGGTGGGGCCAACGTCCTGACTTTC
V: TRBV10-2
D: TRBD1
size: NA
J: TRBJ2-6
length: 16

CDR3: CASPGGEATDTQYF
DNA: TGTGCCAGCCCTGGCGGGGAAGCCACAGATACGCAGTATTTT
V: TRBV5-5
D: NA
size: large
J: TRBJ2-3
length: 14

CDR3: CASSPSGTSKVDEQFF
DNA: TGTGCCAGCAGCCCCTCCGGGACTAGCAAGGTCGATGAGCAGTTCTTC
V: TRBV7-8
D: TRBD2
size: NA
J: TRBJ2-1
length: 16

CDR3: CASSLGTSVTQPQHF
DNA: TGTGCCAGCAGCTTGGGAACTTCCGTTACTCAGCCCCAGCATTTT
V: TRBV5-8
D: NA
size: few
J: TRBJ1-5
length: 15

CDR3: CASSPGDRDFEKLFF
DNA: TGCGCCAGCAGCCCCGGGGACAGGGACTTTGAAAAACTGTTTTTT
V: TRBV4-1
D: TRBD1
size: NA
J: TRBJ1-4
length: 15

CDR3: CASRPVQGPNTEAFF
DNA: TGTGCCAGCAGGCCGGTTCAGGGCCCCAACACTGAAGCTTTCTTT
V: TRBV5-6
D: NA
size: NA
J: TRBJ1-1
length: 15

CDR3: CASSIGSEKLFF
DNA: TGTGCCAGTAGTATTGGGAGTGAAAAACTGTTTTTT
V: TRBV19
D: NA
size: NA
J: TRBJ1-4
length: 12

CDR3: CASSLPSGAGAFF
DNA: TGTGCCAGCAGTCTCCCGTCAGGGGCTGGGGCTTTCTTT
V: TRBV5-4
D: NA
size: NA
J: TRBJ1-1
length: 13

CDR3: CAWSVSGGGEKLSF
DNA: TGTGCCTGGAGTGTGTCAGGGGGCGGGGAAAAACTGTCTTTT
V: TRBV30
D: TRBD1
size: NA
J: TRBJ1-4
length: 14

CDR3: CASSKQGLNTEAFF
DNA: TGTGCCAGCAGTAAACAGGGGTTGAACACTGAAGCTTTCTTT
V: TRBV27
D: TRBD1
size: NA
J: TRBJ1-1
length: 14

CDR3: CASSLAPGGGAIGTDTQYF
DNA: TGTGCCAGCAGCTTAGCGCCTGGCGGGGGGGCTATAGGCACAGATACGCAGTATTTT
V: TRBV7-8
D: TRBD2
size: NA
J: TRBJ2-3
length: 19

CDR3: CASRAGGYNEQFF
DNA: TGTGCCAGCAGGGCGGGGGGATACAATGAGCAGTTCTTC
V: TRBV27
D: TRBD2
size: NA
J: TRBJ2-1
length: 13

CDR3: CASSCQDRGLPSEAFF
DNA: TGTGCCAGCAGCTGCCAGGACAGGGGGCTCCCCAGTGAAGCTTTCTTT
V: TRBV12-1
D: NA
size: NA
J: TRBJ1-1
length: 16

CDR3: CASSGTWASGHEQYF
DNA: TGTGCCAGCAGTGGGACTTGGGCCTCTGGGCACGAGCAGTACTTC
V: TRBV6-5
D: NA
size: NA
J: TRBJ2-7
length: 15

CDR3: CASSLSPYRQGANYGYTF
DNA: TGTGCCAGCAGCCTATCCCCTTACAGACAGGGTGCTAACTATGGCTACACCTTC
V: TRBV7-8
D: TRBD1
size: NA
J: TRBJ1-2
length: 18

CDR3: CASSYTQGSGNTIYF
DNA: TGTGCCAGCAGTTACACACAGGGCAGTGGAAACACCATATATTTT
V: TRBV6-5
D: NA
size: NA
J: TRBJ1-3
length: 15

CDR3: CATRPGTGSTYTQYF
DNA: TGTGCCACACGACCCGGGACAGGGAGTACATATACGCAGTATTTT
V: TRBV2
D: TRBD1
size: NA
J: TRBJ2-3
length: 15

CDR3: CASSLLGLNIQYF
DNA: TGTGCCAGCAGCCTTCTCGGACTAAACATTCAGTACTTC
V: TRBV5-6
D: NA
size: NA
J: TRBJ2-4
length: 13

CDR3: CASSGDNQPQHF
DNA: TGTGCCAGCAGCGGAGACAATCAGCCCCAGCATTTT
V: TRBV2
D: NA
size: NA
J: TRBJ1-5
length: 12

CDR3: CASSLAGGNNEQFF
DNA: TGTGCCAGCAGCCTAGCGGGGGGTAACAATGAGCAGTTCTTC
V: TRBV27
D: TRBD2
size: NA
J: TRBJ2-1
length: 14

CDR3: CASSPRRGGGYGYTF
DNA: TGTGCCAGCAGCCCTAGGAGAGGGGGCGGCTATGGCTACACCTTC
V: TRBV27
D: TRBD1
size: NA
J: TRBJ1-2
length: 15

CDR3: CASSVEPSNSYEQYF
DNA: TGTGCCAGCAGCGTAGAACCGAGTAACTCCTACGAGCAGTACTTC
V: TRBV9
D: NA
size: NA
J: TRBJ2-7
length: 15

CDR3: CSARQSPGYEQYF
DNA: TGCAGCGCTAGACAGTCTCCGGGTTACGAGCAGTACTTC
V: TRBV29-1
D: NA
size: NA
J: TRBJ2-7
length: 13

CDR3: CASSLMRSSGANVLTF
DNA: TGTGCCAGCAGCTTAATGAGGAGCTCTGGGGCCAACGTCCTGACTTTC
V: TRBV7-2
D: NA
size: NA
J: TRBJ2-6
length: 16

CDR3: CASSPLPNPGNTIYF
DNA: TGTGCCAGCAGCCCCCTACCCAATCCTGGAAACACCATATATTTT
V: TRBV13
D: NA
size: once
J: TRBJ1-3
length: 15

CDR3: CSVTVLDEQFF
DNA: TGCAGTGTAACGGTCCTCGATGAGCAGTTCTTC
V: TRBV20-1
D: NA
size: NA
J: TRBJ2-1
length: 11

CDR3: CAIPGSEGFSNQPQHF
DNA: TGCGCCATCCCGGGCTCCGAGGGATTTAGCAATCAGCCCCAGCATTTT
V: TRBV10-1
D: NA
size: NA
J: TRBJ1-5
length: 16

CDR3: CAWSVQGWTEAFF
DNA: TGTGCCTGGAGTGTTCAGGGGTGGACTGAAGCTTTCTTT
V: TRBV30
D: NA
size: NA
J: TRBJ1-1
length: 13

CDR3: CASSLNQRGGLGTQYF
DNA: TGTGCCAGCAGCTTGAACCAGCGGGGGGGCCTCGGGACCCAGTACTTC
V: TRBV7-2
D: TRBD2
size: few
J: TRBJ2-5
length: 16

CDR3: CASKGSSYEQYF
DNA: TGTGCCAGCAAAGGGAGCTCCTACGAGCAGTACTTC
V: TRBV27
D: NA
size: NA
J: TRBJ2-7
length: 12

CDR3: CASSDQAGGRQETQYF
DNA: TGTGCCAGCAGCGACCAAGCGGGGGGGCGACAAGAGACCCAGTACTTC
V: TRBV9
D: TRBD2
size: once
J: TRBJ2-5
length: 16

CDR3: CASSLPVYGYTF
DNA: TGTGCCAGCAGTTTACCCGTCTATGGCTACACCTTC
V: TRBV28
D: NA
size: NA
J: TRBJ1-2
length: 12

CDR3: CASSYEADPTYNEQFF
DNA: TGTGCCAGCAGCTACGAAGCCGATCCGACCTACAATGAGCAGTTCTTC
V: TRBV7-2
D: NA
size: once
J: TRBJ2-1
length: 16

CDR3: CASSGLAGRGDNEQFF
DNA: TGTGCCAGCAGTGGACTAGCGGGGAGGGGGGACAATGAGCAGTTCTTC
V: TRBV6-1
D: TRBD2
size: once
J: TRBJ2-1
length: 16

CDR3: CASSGRDSNQPQHF
DNA: TGTGCCAGTAGTGGCCGGGATAGCAATCAGCCCCAGCATTTT
V: TRBV19
D: NA
size: NA
J: TRBJ1-5
length: 14

CDR3: CASSPTGKSGNSPLHF
DNA: TGTGCCAGCAGTCCCACAGGGAAATCGGGTAATTCACCCCTCCACTTT
V: TRBV7-2
D: NA
size: NA
J: TRBJ1-6
length: 16

CDR3: CASSRAGGGTEAFF
DNA: TGTGCCAGCTCAAGGGCGGGGGGAGGCACTGAAGCTTTCTTT
V: TRBV18
D: NA
size: NA
J: TRBJ1-1
length: 14

CDR3: CASSPAAGNNQPQHF
DNA: TGTGCCAGCAGCCCCGCGGCAGGGAACAATCAGCCCCAGCATTTT
V: TRBV7-8
D: NA
size: NA
J: TRBJ1-5
length: 15